Listed below are T cell receptor beta chains from one sample, sequenced in a study of T cell changes during pregnancy in multiple sclerosis. The protocol was immunoSEQ multiplex PCR, while the TCRdb copy is restricted to in-frame clones and leaves out a portion. The sample holds tens of thousands of clones, approximately 90% seen once. The starting material was CD8+ T cells from peripheral blood mononuclear cells, obtained in the first trimester of pregnancy. These TCRs come from a female donor with multiple sclerosis, enrolled in a pregnancy study. The CDR3 runs from the conserved cysteine through the conserved F or W. Clone size is not always given. Where it is, it says once, few, many or a class for expanded clones.

J: TRBJ1-4
V: TRBV7-9
size: .
CDR3: CASSFDRSTNEKLFF

J: TRBJ1-2
V: TRBV28
size: .
CDR3: CASSPDAGNGYTF

J: TRBJ2-7
V: TRBV7-6
size: .
CDR3: CASSLDSSYEQYF

J: TRBJ2-1
V: TRBV27
size: .
CDR3: CASRPQVDNEQFF

J: TRBJ1-1
V: TRBV4-1
size: .
CDR3: CASSQEGNAGLNTEAFF

J: TRBJ2-7
V: TRBV13
size: .
CDR3: CASSSGTAEF

J: TRBJ2-1
V: TRBV5-4
size: .
CDR3: CASSLGLAGGGEQFF

J: TRBJ2-7
V: TRBV5-5
size: .
CDR3: CASSLVRPSNVYEQYF

J: TRBJ2-1
V: TRBV13
size: .
CDR3: CASSPTGSSYNEQFF

J: TRBJ2-1
V: TRBV6-5
size: once
CDR3: CASKKAGRDNEQFF

J: TRBJ1-2
V: TRBV19
size: once
CDR3: CASNTGNYGYTF

J: TRBJ2-1
V: TRBV21-1
size: .
CDR3: CASMASGSPLIKLMEQFF

J: TRBJ2-1
V: TRBV4-1
size: once
CDR3: CASSQPGLNNEQFF

J: TRBJ2-7
V: TRBV2
size: .
CDR3: CASSEVKPPGSWEGTPIWQYF

J: TRBJ2-5
V: TRBV7-2
size: few
CDR3: CASSSRDRGLETQYF

J: TRBJ2-5
V: TRBV2
size: .
CDR3: CASSDMREAIQETQYF

J: TRBJ2-1
V: TRBV27
size: .
CDR3: CASSSGGGYNEQFF

J: TRBJ2-7
V: TRBV11-2
size: .
CDR3: CASSLVSLAGAEQYF

J: TRBJ2-1
V: TRBV28
size: .
CDR3: CASSLGLHNEQFF

J: TRBJ2-3
V: TRBV7-9
size: .
CDR3: CASSQGTSESTDTQYF

J: TRBJ2-2
V: TRBV12-5
size: .
CDR3: CASGEQEPNTGELFF

J: TRBJ2-7
V: TRBV29-1
size: .
CDR3: CSVDVNGEQYF

J: TRBJ2-7
V: TRBV28
size: .
CDR3: CASSLFLFGRGGYREQYF

J: TRBJ2-1
V: TRBV7-9
size: .
CDR3: CASSSGTSGYNEQFF

J: TRBJ2-1
V: TRBV4-2
size: once
CDR3: CASSLGGDNEQFF

J: TRBJ2-7
V: TRBV5-6
size: .
CDR3: CASSSLAGTSGRIREQYF

J: TRBJ1-3
V: TRBV2
size: .
CDR3: CASSEGGGGSGNTIYF